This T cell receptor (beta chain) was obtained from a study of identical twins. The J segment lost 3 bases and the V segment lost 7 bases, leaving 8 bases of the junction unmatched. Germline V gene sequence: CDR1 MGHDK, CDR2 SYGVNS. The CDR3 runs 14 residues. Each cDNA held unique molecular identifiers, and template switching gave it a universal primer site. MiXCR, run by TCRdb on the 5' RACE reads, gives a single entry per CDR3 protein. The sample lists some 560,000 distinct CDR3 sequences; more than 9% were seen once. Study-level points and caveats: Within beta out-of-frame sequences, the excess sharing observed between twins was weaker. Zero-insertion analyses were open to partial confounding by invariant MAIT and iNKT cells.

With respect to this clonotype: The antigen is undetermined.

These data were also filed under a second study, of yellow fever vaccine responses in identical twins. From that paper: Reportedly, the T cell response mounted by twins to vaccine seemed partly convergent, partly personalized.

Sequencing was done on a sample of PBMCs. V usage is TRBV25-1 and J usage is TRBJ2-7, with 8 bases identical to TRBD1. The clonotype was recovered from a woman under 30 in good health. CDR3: CASISQGADYEQYF. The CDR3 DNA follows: TGTGCCAGCATCTCGCAGGGGGCAGACTACGAGCAGTACTTC.